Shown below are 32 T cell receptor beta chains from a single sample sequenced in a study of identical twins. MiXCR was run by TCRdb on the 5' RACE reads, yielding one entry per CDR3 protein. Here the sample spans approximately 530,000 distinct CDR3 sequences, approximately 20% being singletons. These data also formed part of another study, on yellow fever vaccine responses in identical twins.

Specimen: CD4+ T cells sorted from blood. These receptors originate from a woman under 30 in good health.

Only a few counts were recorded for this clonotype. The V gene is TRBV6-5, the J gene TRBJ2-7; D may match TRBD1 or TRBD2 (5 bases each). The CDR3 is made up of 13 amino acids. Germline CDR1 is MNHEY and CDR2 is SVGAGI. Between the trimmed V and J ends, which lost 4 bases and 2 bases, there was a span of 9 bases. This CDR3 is CASSWGPAYEQYV. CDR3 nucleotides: TGTGCCAGCAGTTGGGGACCGGCCTACGAGCAGTACGTC.

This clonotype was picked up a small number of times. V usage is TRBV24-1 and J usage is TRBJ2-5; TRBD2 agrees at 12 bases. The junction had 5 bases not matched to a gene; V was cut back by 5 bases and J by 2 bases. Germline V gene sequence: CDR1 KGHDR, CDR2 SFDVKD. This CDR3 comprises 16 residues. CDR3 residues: CATSGLAGESQETQYF. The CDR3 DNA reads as TGTGCCACCAGTGGACTAGCGGGGGAGTCGCAAGAGACCCAGTACTTC.

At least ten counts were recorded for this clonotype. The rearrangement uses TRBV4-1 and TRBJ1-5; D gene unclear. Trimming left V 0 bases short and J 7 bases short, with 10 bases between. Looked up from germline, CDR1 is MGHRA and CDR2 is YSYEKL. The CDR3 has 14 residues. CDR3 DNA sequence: TGCGCCAGCAGCCAAGATCAAGGGATCCAGCCCCAGCATTTT. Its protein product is CASSQDQGIQPQHF.

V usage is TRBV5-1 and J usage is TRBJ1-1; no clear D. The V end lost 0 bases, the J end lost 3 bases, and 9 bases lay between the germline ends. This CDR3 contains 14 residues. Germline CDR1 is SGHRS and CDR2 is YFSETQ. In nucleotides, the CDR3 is TGCGCCAGCAGCTTGGGGGCGCGGGACACTGAAGCTTTCTTT. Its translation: CASSLGARDTEAFF.

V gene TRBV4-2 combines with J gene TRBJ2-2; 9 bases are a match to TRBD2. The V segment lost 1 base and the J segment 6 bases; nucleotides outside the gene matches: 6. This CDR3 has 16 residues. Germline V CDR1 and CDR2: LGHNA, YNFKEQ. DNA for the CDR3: TGTGCCAGCAGCCAAGGTAGCGGGAGCGGTCCCGGGGAGCTGTTTTTT. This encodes CASSQGSGSGPGELFF.

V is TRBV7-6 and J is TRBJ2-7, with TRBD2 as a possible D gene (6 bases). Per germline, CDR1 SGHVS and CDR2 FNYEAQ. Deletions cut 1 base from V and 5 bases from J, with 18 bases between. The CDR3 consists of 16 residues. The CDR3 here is CASSLEPMAGPDEQYF. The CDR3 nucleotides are TGTGCCAGCAGCTTAGAACCAATGGCGGGACCAGACGAGCAGTACTTC.

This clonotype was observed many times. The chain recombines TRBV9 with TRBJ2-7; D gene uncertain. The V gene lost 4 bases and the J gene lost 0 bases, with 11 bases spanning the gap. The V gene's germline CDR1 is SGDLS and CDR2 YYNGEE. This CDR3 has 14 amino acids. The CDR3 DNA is TGTGCCAGCAGCTTCCTCTCGACCTCCTACGAGCAGTACTTC. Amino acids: CASSFLSTSYEQYF.

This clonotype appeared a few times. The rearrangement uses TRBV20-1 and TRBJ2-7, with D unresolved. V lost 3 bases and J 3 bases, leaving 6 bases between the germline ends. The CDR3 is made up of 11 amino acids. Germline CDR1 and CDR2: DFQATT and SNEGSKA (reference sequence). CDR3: CSASQSYEQYF. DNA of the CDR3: TGCAGTGCTAGCCAAAGCTACGAGCAGTACTTC.

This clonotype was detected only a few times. CDR3 amino acids: CASGQGWTGELFF. The CDR3 DNA reads as TGTGCCAGCGGACAGGGTTGGACCGGGGAGCTGTTTTTT. The J gene is TRBJ2-2, the V gene TRBV25-1; 8 bases are a match to TRBD1. Germline V gives CDR1 MGHDK, CDR2 SYGVNS. V was pared by 8 bases and J by 5 bases, with 4 bases of the junction left unmatched. CDR3 length equals 13 residues.

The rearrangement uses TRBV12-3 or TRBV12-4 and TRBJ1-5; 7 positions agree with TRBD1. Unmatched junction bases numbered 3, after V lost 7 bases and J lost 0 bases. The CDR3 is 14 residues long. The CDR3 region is CASTQGGSNQPQHF. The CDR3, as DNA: TGTGCCAGCACCCAGGGGGGTAGCAATCAGCCCCAGCATTTT.

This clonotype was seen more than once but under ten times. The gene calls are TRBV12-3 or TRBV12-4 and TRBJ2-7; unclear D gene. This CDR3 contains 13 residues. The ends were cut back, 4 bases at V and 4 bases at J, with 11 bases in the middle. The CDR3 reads CASSYSDRYEQYF. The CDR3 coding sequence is TGTGCCAGCAGTTACAGCGATAGGTACGAGCAGTACTTC.

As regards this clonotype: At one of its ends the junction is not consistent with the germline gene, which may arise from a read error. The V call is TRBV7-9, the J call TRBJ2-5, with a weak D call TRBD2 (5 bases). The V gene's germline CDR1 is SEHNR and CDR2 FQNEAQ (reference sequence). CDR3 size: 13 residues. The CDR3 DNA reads TGTGCCAGCAGCGACTACACGGAGAGTAGAATGGACTTC. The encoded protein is CASSDYTESRMDF.

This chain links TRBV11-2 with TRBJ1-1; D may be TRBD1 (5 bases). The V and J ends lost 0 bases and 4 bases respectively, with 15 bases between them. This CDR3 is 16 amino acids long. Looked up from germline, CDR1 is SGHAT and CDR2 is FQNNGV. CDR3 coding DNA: TGTGCCAGCAGCTTAGATGGGGCCCTGGGGCCCACTGAAGCTTTCTTT. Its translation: CASSLDGALGPTEAFF.

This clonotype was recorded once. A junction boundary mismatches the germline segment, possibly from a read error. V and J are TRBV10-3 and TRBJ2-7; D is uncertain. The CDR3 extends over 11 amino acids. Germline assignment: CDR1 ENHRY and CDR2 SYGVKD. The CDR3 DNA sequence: TGTGCCATCAGTGAGTTGTACGAGCAGTCCTTC. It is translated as CAISELYEQSF.

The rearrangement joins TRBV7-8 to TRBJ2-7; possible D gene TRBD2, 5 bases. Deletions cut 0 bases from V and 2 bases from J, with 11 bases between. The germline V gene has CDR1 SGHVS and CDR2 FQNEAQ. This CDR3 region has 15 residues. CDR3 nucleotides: TGTGCCAGCAGCTTAGCGAGGACTCAAGCCTACGAGCAGTACTTC. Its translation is CASSLARTQAYEQYF. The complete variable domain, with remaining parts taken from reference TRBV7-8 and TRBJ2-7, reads GAGVSQSPRYKVAKRGQDVALRCDPISGHVSLFWYQQALGQGPEFLTYFQNEAQLDKSGLPSDRFFAERPEGSVSTLKIQRTQQEDSAVYLCASSLARTQAYEQYFGPGTRLTVT.

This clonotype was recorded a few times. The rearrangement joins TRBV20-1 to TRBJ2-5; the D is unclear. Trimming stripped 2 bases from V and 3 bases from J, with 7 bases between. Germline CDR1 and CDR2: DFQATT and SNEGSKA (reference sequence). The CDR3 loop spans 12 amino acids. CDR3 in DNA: TGCAGTGCTAGAATGACGGAAGAGACCCAGTACTTC. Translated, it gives CSARMTEETQYF.

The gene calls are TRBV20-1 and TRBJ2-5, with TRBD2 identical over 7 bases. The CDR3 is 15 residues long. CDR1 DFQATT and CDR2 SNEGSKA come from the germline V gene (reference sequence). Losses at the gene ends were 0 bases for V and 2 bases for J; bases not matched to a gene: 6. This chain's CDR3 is CSARDLAGAQETQYF. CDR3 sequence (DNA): TGCAGTGCTAGAGATCTGGCGGGAGCTCAAGAGACCCAGTACTTC.

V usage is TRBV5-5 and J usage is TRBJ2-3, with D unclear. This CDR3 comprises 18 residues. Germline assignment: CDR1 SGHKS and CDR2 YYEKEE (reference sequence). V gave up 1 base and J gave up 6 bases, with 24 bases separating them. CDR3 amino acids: CASSLSVLWGNLPDTQYF. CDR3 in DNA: TGTGCCAGCAGCTTGTCTGTGTTGTGGGGAAATTTGCCGGATACGCAGTATTTT.

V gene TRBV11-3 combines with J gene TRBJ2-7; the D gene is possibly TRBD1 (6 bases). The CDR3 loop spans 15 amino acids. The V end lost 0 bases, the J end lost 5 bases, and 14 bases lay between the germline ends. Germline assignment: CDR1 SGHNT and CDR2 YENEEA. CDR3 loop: CASSLEAGAKDEQYF. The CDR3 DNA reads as TGTGCCAGCAGCTTAGAGGCAGGGGCAAAGGACGAGCAGTACTTC.

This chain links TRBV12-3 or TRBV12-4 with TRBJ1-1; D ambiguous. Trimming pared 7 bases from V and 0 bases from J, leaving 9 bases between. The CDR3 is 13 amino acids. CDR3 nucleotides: TGTGCCAGCACCCGACGGGTGAACACTGAAGCTTTCTTT. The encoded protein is CASTRRVNTEAFF.

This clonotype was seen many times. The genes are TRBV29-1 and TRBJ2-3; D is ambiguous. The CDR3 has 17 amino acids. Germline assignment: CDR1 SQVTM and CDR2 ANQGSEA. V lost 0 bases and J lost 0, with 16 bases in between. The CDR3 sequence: CSVEDEARSISTDTQYF. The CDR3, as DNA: TGCAGCGTTGAAGATGAAGCACGCAGCATCAGCACAGATACGCAGTATTTT.

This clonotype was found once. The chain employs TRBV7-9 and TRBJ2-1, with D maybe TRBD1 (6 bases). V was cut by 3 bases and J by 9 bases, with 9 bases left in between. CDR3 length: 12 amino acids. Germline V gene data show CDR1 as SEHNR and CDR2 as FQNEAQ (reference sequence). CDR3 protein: CASSFGGGEQFF. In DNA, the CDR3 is TGTGCCAGCAGCTTTGGGGGCGGTGAGCAGTTCTTC.

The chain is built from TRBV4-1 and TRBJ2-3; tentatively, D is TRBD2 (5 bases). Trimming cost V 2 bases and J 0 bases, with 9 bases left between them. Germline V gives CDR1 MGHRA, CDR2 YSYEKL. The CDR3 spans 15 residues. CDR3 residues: CASSQTGISTDTQYF. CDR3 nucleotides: TGCGCCAGCAGCCAAACGGGGATCAGCACAGATACGCAGTATTTT.

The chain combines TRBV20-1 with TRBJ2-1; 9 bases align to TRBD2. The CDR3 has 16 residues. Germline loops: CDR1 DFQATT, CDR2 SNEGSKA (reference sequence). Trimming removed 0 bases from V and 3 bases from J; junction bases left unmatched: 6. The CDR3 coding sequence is TGCAGTGCTAGAGATGTGGCGGGGGGGCACTACAATGAGCAGTTCTTC. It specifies CSARDVAGGHYNEQFF.

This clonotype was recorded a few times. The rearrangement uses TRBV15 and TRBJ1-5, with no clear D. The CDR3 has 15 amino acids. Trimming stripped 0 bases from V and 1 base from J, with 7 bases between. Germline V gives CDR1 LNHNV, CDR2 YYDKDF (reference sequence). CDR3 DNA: TGTGCCACCAGCAGAGAACCCTCCAGCAATCAGCCCCAGCATTTT. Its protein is CATSREPSSNQPQHF.

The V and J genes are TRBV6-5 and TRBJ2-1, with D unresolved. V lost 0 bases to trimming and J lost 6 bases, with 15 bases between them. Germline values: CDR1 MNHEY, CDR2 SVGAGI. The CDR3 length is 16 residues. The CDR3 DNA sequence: TGTGCCAGCAGTTACTCCCTACAGCCTTGGGGCAATGAGCAGTTCTTC. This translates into CASSYSLQPWGNEQFF.

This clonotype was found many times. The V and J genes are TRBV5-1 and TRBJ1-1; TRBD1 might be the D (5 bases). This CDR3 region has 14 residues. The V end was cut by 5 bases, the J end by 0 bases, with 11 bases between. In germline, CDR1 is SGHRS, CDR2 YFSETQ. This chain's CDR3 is CASSGAGVNTEAFF. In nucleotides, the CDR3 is TGCGCCAGCAGTGGGGCAGGAGTGAACACTGAAGCTTTCTTT.

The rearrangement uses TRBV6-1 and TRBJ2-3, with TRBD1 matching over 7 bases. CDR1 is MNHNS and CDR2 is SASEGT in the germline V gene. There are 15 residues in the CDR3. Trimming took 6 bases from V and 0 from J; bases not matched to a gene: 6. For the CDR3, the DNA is TGTGCCAGCAGGAAAACAGGGGCGAGCACAGATACGCAGTATTTT. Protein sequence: CASRKTGASTDTQYF.

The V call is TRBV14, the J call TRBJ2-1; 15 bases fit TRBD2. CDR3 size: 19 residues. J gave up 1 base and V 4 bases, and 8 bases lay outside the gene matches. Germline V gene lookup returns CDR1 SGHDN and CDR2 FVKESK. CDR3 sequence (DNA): TGTGCCAGCAGCCGGATGGGACTAGCGGGGGGAGCGTCCTACAATGAGCAGTTCTTC. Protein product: CASSRMGLAGGASYNEQFF.

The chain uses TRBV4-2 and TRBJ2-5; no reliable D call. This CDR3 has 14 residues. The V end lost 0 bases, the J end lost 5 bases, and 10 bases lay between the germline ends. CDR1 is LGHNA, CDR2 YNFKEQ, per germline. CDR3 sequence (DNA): TGTGCCAGCAGCCAAGATTTCCTGGGGGAGACCCAGTACTTC. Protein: CASSQDFLGETQYF.

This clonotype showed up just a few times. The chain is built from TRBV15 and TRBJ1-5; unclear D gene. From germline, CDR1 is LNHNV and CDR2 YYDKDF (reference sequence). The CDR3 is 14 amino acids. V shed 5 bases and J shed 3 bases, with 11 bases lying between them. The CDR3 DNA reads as TGTGCCACCAGCCGCCCGGCGCCCAATCAGCCCCAGCATTTT. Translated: CATSRPAPNQPQHF.

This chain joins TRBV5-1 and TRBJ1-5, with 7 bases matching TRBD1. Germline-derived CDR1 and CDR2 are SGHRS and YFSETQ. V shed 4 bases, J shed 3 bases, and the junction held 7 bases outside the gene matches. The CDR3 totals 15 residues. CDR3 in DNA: TGCGCCAGCAGCACTACAGGGGCCGTCAATCAGCCCCAGCATTTT. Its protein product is CASSTTGAVNQPQHF.